The present entry profiles one TCR beta chain with its context. Its specificity is unknown. Sequencing was performed with immunoSEQ multiplex PCR; in TCRdb, only in-frame clones are kept and a portion is missing. The sample shows millions of clones, just over 90% of them seen only once. This specimen comes from a study of shared clonotypes between healthy human individuals. Background on the study: CD4 naive and CD4 memory each took three plates per donor, while CD8 naive took two and CD8 memory one.

Recent acute infections and vaccinations were absent in the healthy HIV-negative adult donors. The study separated CD4+ cells into CD45RA+ naive and CD45RA-negative memory subsets. Study-wide results and limits: The study drew on few donors, limiting represented genetic and exposure-history diversity.

The receptor's source is a man between 18 and 35 years old in good health. Sequenced input: naive CD4+ T cells sorted from blood. Subset in this sample: CD45RA+ positively selected.

The CDR3 reads CASSFTGNSNQPQHF. CDR3 DNA: TGTGCCAGCAGCTTTACAGGGAATAGCAATCAGCCCCAGCATTTT. V and J are TRBV7-9 and TRBJ1-5, with D possibly matching TRBD1 (6 bases). V was trimmed by 3 bases and J by 0 bases, leaving 9 bases between them. The CDR3 covers 15 residues. Germline V lookup: CDR1 SEHNR, CDR2 FQNEAQ (reference sequence).